This T cell receptor (beta chain) was sequenced during a study of read filtering for tumor transcriptome and immune sequencing. At the level of the study: Mean patient age was around 66 years, range roughly 40 to 80; approximately 17 male, some 14 female.

This clonotype came up many times. Antigen unknown. The germline V and J ends were trimmed by 6 bases and 4 bases, with 13 bases remaining between them. This CDR3 is 14 amino acids long. Study-level results: Compared with RNA-seq, IR-seq gave much higher clonotype depth and reliability. About 81.9% of IR-seq clonotypes had a single read, yet these held about 3.5% of reads.

Sampling of bone marrow took place during active disease in every patient. The library was built from approximately 400 ng RNA with molecular barcoded adaptors for alpha/delta and beta/gamma chains. TCRdb recomputed calls from the reads with MiXCR, one row per CDR3 protein. This sample has about 39,000 distinct CDR3 sequences; around 15% occur once, and the top ten carry 18%. Input material: a population of CD138-negative cells sorted from bone marrow. The rearrangement joins TRBV12-3 or TRBV12-4 to TRBJ1-5; D call uncertain. The TCR was taken from a donor aged 40 or older with multiple myeloma. This CDR3 is CASSQMERNQPQHF. CDR3 sequence (DNA): TGTGCCAGCAGCCAGATGGAGCGGAATCAGCCCCAGCATTTT.